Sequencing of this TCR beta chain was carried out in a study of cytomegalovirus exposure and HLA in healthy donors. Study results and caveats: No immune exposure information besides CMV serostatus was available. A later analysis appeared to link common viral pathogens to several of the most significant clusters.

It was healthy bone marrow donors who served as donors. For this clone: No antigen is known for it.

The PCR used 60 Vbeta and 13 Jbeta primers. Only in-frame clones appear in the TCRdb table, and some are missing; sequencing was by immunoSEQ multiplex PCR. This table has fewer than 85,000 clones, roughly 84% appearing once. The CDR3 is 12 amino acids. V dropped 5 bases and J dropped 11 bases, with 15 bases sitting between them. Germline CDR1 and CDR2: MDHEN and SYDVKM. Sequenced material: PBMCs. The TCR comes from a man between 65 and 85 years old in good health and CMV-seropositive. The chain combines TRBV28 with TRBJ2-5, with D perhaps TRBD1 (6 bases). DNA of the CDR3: TGTGCCAGCAGTCAAGGGACATCTGAGCAGTACTTC. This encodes CASSQGTSEQYF.